The sequence of this T cell receptor (beta chain) was determined in a study of blood T cell repertoires in COVID-19. For the study at large: T cells, B-cell-depleted T cells, or PBMCs supplied cDNA or gDNA.

In its sample, this clone was seen once. Germline CDR1 MNHEY, CDR2 SMNVEV (reference sequence). Trimming took 6 bases from V and 2 from J; bases not matched to a gene: 4. This CDR3 has 13 residues. Clones were read by immunoSEQ multiplex PCR, and TCRdb kept only the in-frame ones, dropping some. The sample includes 250,000 or so clones, 70% to 90% of them seen just once. Sequenced input: peripheral blood. The chain combines TRBV27 with TRBJ2-7; TRBD1 aligns across 7 bases. The sequence came from a man aged 18 to 29 with active or convalescent COVID-19. The CDR3 spells CASREQGTYEQYF. In DNA form, the CDR3 reads TGTGCCAGCAGAGAACAGGGGACCTACGAGCAGTACTTC.